This is a list of T cell receptor beta chains from one sample in a study of regulatory T cells in long-lasting Graves disease. A single record per CDR3 protein comes from TCRdb applying MiXCR to the multiplex PCR reads. The data show about 450,000 distinct CDR3 sequences, with 12% to 15% seen just once and approximately 17% held by the top ten. Separately, the same data were catalogued under a study of T cells in Graves' hyperthyroidism and ophthalmopathy.

The sequencing here drew on peripheral blood mononuclear cells (PBMCs), taken at new diagnosis, from a patient treated with antithyroid drugs. Receptor source: a woman in her forties or fifties with Graves disease. Both conserved end residues are part of each CDR3. The D gene is left open where the match is weak. Expanded clones get a size class; other rows say once, few or many, or leave the size out.

J gene	clone size	D gene	V gene	CDR3 DNA	CDR3 protein
TRBJ1-5	.	.	TRBV3-1	TGTGCCAGCAGCCAAGATCGTCTCTCAGCCCTCCGAGGGCAGCCCCAGCATTTT	CASSQDRLSALRGQPQHF
TRBJ2-2	few	.	TRBV9	TGTGCCAGCAGCGCTGGGTACACCGGGGAGCTGTTTTTT	CASSAGYTGELFF
TRBJ2-4	.	TRBD2	TRBV5-1	TGCGCCAGCAGCTCCTTAGCGGGAAGGAACATTCAGTACTTC	CASSSLAGRNIQYF
TRBJ1-4	few	.	TRBV2	TGTGCCAGCTGTGTTTGGGGCCCTAATGAAAAACTGTTTTTT	CASCVWGPNEKLFF
TRBJ2-1	few	TRBD2	TRBV20-1	TGCAGTGCTAGACCCCGACTAGCGGAATACAATGAGCAGTTCTTC	CSARPRLAEYNEQFF
TRBJ2-7	many	TRBD2	TRBV27	TGTGCCAGCAGTTCCGGACGCCTAGCGGGAGGCAACGAGCAGTACTTC	CASSSGRLAGGNEQYF
TRBJ2-3	many	.	TRBV6-2/TRBV6-3	TGTGCCAGCAGTTACACGTCCGGGCGGAGCACAGATACGCAGTATTTT	CASSYTSGRSTDTQYF
TRBJ2-7	many	.	TRBV5-5	TGCGCCAGCAGCTTCGGGGGACCGAACTACGAGCAGTACTTC	CASSFGGPNYEQYF
TRBJ2-2	.	.	TRBV5-1	TGCGCCAGCAGCTTGGGGGATCGACAGGTCGGGACCGGGGAGCTGTTTTTT	CASSLGDRQVGTGELFF
TRBJ2-3	.	TRBD2	TRBV7-9	TGCGCCAGCAGCCAAGGCGGGCGGGAGGGCGATACGCAGTATTTT	CASSQGGREGDTQYF
TRBJ2-1	few	TRBD1	TRBV6-5	TGTGCCAGCAGTTACGACGACAGGGAGTTAAACAATGAGCAGTTCTTC	CASSYDDRELNNEQFF
TRBJ2-3	many	.	TRBV27	TGTGCCAGCAGGAGGGCCCGGGCAGATACGCAGTATTTT	CASRRARADTQYF
TRBJ1-1	.	.	TRBV27	TGTGCCAGCAGTCCCATCCAGGGTCTGAACACTGAAGCTTTCTTT	CASSPIQGLNTEAFF
TRBJ2-7	many	TRBD1	TRBV6-2/TRBV6-3	TGTGCCAGCAGTGACCCCGGGACAGGGTTCTCCTACGAGCAGTACTTC	CASSDPGTGFSYEQYF
TRBJ1-4	few	.	TRBV28	TGTGCCAGCAGAGACAGTGCAACTAATGAAAAACTGTTTTTT	CASRDSATNEKLFF
TRBJ2-6	few	TRBD1	TRBV5-1	TGCGCCAGCAACAGGGGTACCGGGGCCAACGTCCTGACTTTC	CASNRGTGANVLTF
TRBJ2-5	.	TRBD2	TRBV9	TGTGCCAGCAGCGTAGGCGGGAGCCTCGAGACCCAGTACTTC	CASSVGGSLETQYF
TRBJ2-1	many	TRBD2	TRBV5-1	TGCGCCAGCAGCTCGCTAGCGGGAGTTTATAATGAGCAGTTCTTC	CASSSLAGVYNEQFF
TRBJ1-5	many	.	TRBV2	TGTGCCAGCAGGGAAACTACACAGGGCGCTCAGCCCCAGCATTTT	CASRETTQGAQPQHF
TRBJ1-3	many	.	TRBV6-1	TGTGCCAGCAGTCCCTTGTCTGGAAACACCATATATTTT	CASSPLSGNTIYF
TRBJ2-7	many	TRBD1	TRBV2	TGTGCCAGCAGTGTTTCACGGTTTTCGGGACAGGTCCTCTACGAGCAGTACTTC	CASSVSRFSGQVLYEQYF
TRBJ2-6	few	.	TRBV5-1	TGCGCCAGCAACTTATCGATGCTCTCTATCTCTGGGGCCAACGTCCTGACTTTC	CASNLSMLSISGANVLTF
TRBJ2-5	many	TRBD2	TRBV7-3	TGTGCCAGCAGCACAGGACTAGCGGGAGGGGAGACCCAGTACTTC	CASSTGLAGGETQYF
TRBJ2-7	many	.	TRBV7-9	TGTGCCAGCAGCTTATATGACGAGACCTACGAGCAGTACTTC	CASSLYDETYEQYF
TRBJ1-1	many	.	TRBV5-1	TGCGCCAGCAGTAGTCTGACCCGGAACACTGAAGCTTTCTTT	CASSSLTRNTEAFF
TRBJ2-1	.	TRBD2	TRBV12-3/TRBV12-4	TGTGCCAGCAGTTACCGTAGCGGGAGGTCATTTTATGAGCAGTTCTTC	CASSYRSGRSFYEQFF
TRBJ1-3	few	.	TRBV3-1	TGTGCCAGCAGCCATCCCGGGGCAGACTCTGGAAACACCATATATTTT	CASSHPGADSGNTIYF
TRBJ1-5	many	.	TRBV19	TGTGCCAGTAGGATAGGGGGTCAGCCCCAGCATTTT	CASRIGGQPQHF
TRBJ1-2	many	TRBD1	TRBV19	TGTGCCAGTAGCTATATTTGGACAGGGGAACAGGACTATGGCTACACCTTC	CASSYIWTGEQDYGYTF
TRBJ2-1	many	TRBD2	TRBV20-1	TGCAGTGCTAGAGTAACTAGCGGGATCTACAATGAGCAGTTCTTC	CSARVTSGIYNEQFF
TRBJ2-2	.	TRBD2	TRBV3-1	TGTGCCAGCAGCCACACAACTAGCGGGAGTAACACCGGGGAGCTGTTTTTT	CASSHTTSGSNTGELFF
TRBJ2-7	many	TRBD1	TRBV7-3	TGTGCCAGCAGCTTACTACAGGGGGGAATCTACGAGCAGTACTTC	CASSLLQGGIYEQYF
TRBJ2-1	few	TRBD2	TRBV5-1	TGCGCCAGCAGCTTGGGTGGCGGGAGGGGGTCCTACAATGAGCAGTTCTTC	CASSLGGGRGSYNEQFF
TRBJ2-1	many	.	TRBV18	TGTGCCAGCTCACCTCCGGACAACTCCTACAATGAGCAGTTCTTC	CASSPPDNSYNEQFF
TRBJ1-5	.	.	TRBV4-1	TGCGCCAGCAGTCAAGTTCATGACAGCAATCAGCCCCAGCATTTT	CASSQVHDSNQPQHF
TRBJ2-2	many	.	TRBV2	TGTGCCAGCAGTGAAAACGGGGGGCACACCGGGGAGCTGTTTTTT	CASSENGGHTGELFF
TRBJ2-1	few	TRBD2	TRBV20-1	TGCAGTGCTAGAGACCCCACTAGCGGGAGACTCAATGAGCAGTTCTTC	CSARDPTSGRLNEQFF
TRBJ1-4	many	.	TRBV5-5	TGTGCCAGCAGCCGAATTGCAACTAATGAAAAACTGTTTTTT	CASSRIATNEKLFF
TRBJ2-5	many	.	TRBV20-1	TGCAGTGCCGACCGCTCGGGAGAGCCTCAAGAGACCCAGTACTTC	CSADRSGEPQETQYF
TRBJ2-7	many	.	TRBV28	TGTGCCAGCAGTTTAGTGCAACTGGGCCTTGACGAGCAGTACTTC	CASSLVQLGLDEQYF
TRBJ1-1	many	.	TRBV11-2	TGTGCCAGCAGCTTAGGCACACAAGAAGCTTTCTTT	CASSLGTQEAFF
TRBJ2-3	many	TRBD2	TRBV11-2	TGTGCCAGCAGCACACAACTAGCGGGAGGCCGAGATACGCAGTATTTT	CASSTQLAGGRDTQYF
TRBJ2-4	.	TRBD1	TRBV3-1	TGTGCCAGCAGCCTCCGACAGGGGTTGCCCAAAAACATTCAGTACTTC	CASSLRQGLPKNIQYF
TRBJ2-5	few	.	TRBV6-2/TRBV6-3	TGTGCCAGCAGTTACTCTACGACAGGTCAAGAGACCCAGTACTTC	CASSYSTTGQETQYF
TRBJ1-5	many	TRBD1	TRBV28	TGTGCCAGCAACTCCGGACAGGGTGGGAATCAGCCCCAGCATTTT	CASNSGQGGNQPQHF
TRBJ2-7	.	TRBD2	TRBV6-9	TGTGCCAGCAGTTACAGCACGGGAGGGCCCTCTGCGGGCGAGCAGTACTTC	CASSYSTGGPSAGEQYF
TRBJ1-1	few	.	TRBV11-3	TGTGCCAGCAGCGACAACGAAGACACTGAAGCTTTCTTT	CASSDNEDTEAFF
TRBJ2-1	.	.	TRBV27	TGTGCCAGCAGTTTGTCTATACGGCGGGAGCAGTTCTTC	CASSLSIRREQFF
TRBJ2-1	many	.	TRBV28	TGTGCCAGCAGTTTATACAGCTACGGTGAGCAGTTCTTC	CASSLYSYGEQFF
TRBJ2-1	many	TRBD1	TRBV20-1	TGCAGTGCTAGACATTCCGGGACAGGGTTGGATGAGCAGTTCTTC	CSARHSGTGLDEQFF
TRBJ2-7	.	.	TRBV11-2	TGTGCCAGCAGTTCTGGGGGAAGCTCTCACGAGCAGTACTTC	CASSSGGSSHEQYF
TRBJ2-3	.	TRBD2	TRBV19	TGTGCCAGTAGTCCTAGCGGGAGGGTGGATACGCAGTATTTT	CASSPSGRVDTQYF
TRBJ2-7	.	TRBD2	TRBV7-2	TGTGCCAGCAGAGGACCGGGACTAGCGGGAGAGCTACGAGGGCAGTACTTC	CASRGPGLAGELRGQYF
TRBJ2-7	many	TRBD1	TRBV28	TGTGCCAGCAGTTCCACAGGGGCTGGTCACGAGCAGTACTTC	CASSSTGAGHEQYF
TRBJ1-1	.	TRBD1	TRBV28	TGTGCCAGCAGGGTAACAGGGGGCGGAGCTGAAGCTTTCTTT	CASRVTGGGAEAFF